The next 2 T cell receptor beta chains were all read from a single sample in a study of T-cell memory formation after mild COVID-19. MiXCR, applied by TCRdb to the 5' RACE reads, yields one record per CDR3 protein. This table has 380,000 or so distinct CDR3 sequences, roughly 13% appearing once. The sequencing input was PBMCs or a T cell subset sorted from them (not recorded which). The receptors originated from a young man who had mild COVID-19 (a few samples of this study predate the infection). Cell type and time point are not known.

The sample holds many counts of this clonotype. The chain uses TRBV6-5 and TRBJ1-4; no firm D call. CDR3 length: 15 amino acids. In germline, CDR1 is MNHEY, CDR2 SVGAGI. V was trimmed by 2 bases and J by 8 bases, leaving 15 bases between them. DNA of the CDR3: TGTGCCAGCAGTTACCACCGTGCGGGGAAAGAAAAACTGTTTTTT. It is translated as CASSYHRAGKEKLFF.

This clonotype was counted only a few times. The chain employs TRBV18 and TRBJ2-3; 15 bases are shared with TRBD2. CDR3 length: 18 residues. CDR1 and CDR2 from the germline V gene are KGHSH and LQKENI. The V segment lost 0 bases and the J segment 6 bases; nucleotides outside the gene matches: 7. The CDR3 spells CASSPPGLAGGLLDTQYF. Written as DNA, the CDR3 is TGTGCCAGCTCACCACCGGGACTAGCGGGGGGCCTGTTGGATACGCAGTATTTT.